Listed here are 19 T cell receptor beta chains from one sample, sequenced in a study of shared clonotypes between healthy human individuals. This table comes from immunoSEQ multiplex PCR, and its TCRdb copy is limited to in-frame clones, with some not included. The repertoire holds around 2,100,000 clones, approximately 94% seen once, with roughly 1% in the top ten. CD45RO negativity and positive selection for CCR7 defined naive CD8 cells, a population that excluded terminally differentiated effector memory CD45RA+ cells. Material for sequencing was naive CD8+ T cells sorted from blood. The receptor source for this set is a young man in good health.

This clone has a single count. The identical CDR3 is also encoded by other nucleotide sequences in the sample. The chain couples TRBV9 to TRBJ2-7; 11 bases map to TRBD2. Per the germline V gene, CDR1 is SGDLS and CDR2 is YYNGEE. This CDR3 has 15 residues. J lost 2 bases, V lost 4 bases, and 5 bases had no gene match. CDR3 in amino acids: CASSPGLAGTYEQYF. CDR3 in DNA: TGTGCCAGCAGCCCCGGACTAGCGGGTACCTACGAGCAGTACTTC.

This chain uses TRBV13 with TRBJ1-2; TRBD1 matches at 7 bases. V trimming: 5 bases; J trimming: 0 bases; junction bases outside the gene matches: 9. Per germline, CDR1 PRHDT and CDR2 FYEKMQ (reference sequence). The CDR3 totals 16 residues. The CDR3 loop reads CASSGRQGGTNYGYTF. The CDR3 DNA reads TGTGCCAGCAGCGGGCGACAGGGAGGAACTAACTATGGCTACACCTTC.

CDR3 nucleotides: TGTGCCAGCAGCTTGTTCCTAGCGGGGGGGCCAGAAGCGGTCGCAGATACGCAGTATTTT. Translating it yields CASSLFLAGGPEAVADTQYF. V gene TRBV5-4 combines with J gene TRBJ2-3; 12 nucleotides match TRBD2. This CDR3 is 20 amino acids long. CDR1 and CDR2 from the germline V gene are SGHNT and YYREEE (reference sequence). The V and J ends lost 1 base and 4 bases, in that order; junction bases with no gene match: 16.

The chain recombines TRBV19 with TRBJ2-7, with D maybe TRBD1 (5 bases). The germline V and J ends were trimmed by 5 bases and 0 bases, with 14 bases remaining between them. The CDR3 consists of 15 residues. Germline CDR1 is LNHDA and CDR2 is SQIVND (reference sequence). The CDR3, as DNA: TGTGCCAGTAGTCGGGCAGGGATTAACTCCTACGAGCAGTACTTC. Translating gives CASSRAGINSYEQYF. The variable domain in full, completed from reference TRBV19 and TRBJ2-7, reads DGGITQSPKYLFRKEGQNVTLSCEQNLNHDAMYWYRQDPGQGLRLIYYSQIVNDFQKGDIAEGYSVSREKKESFPLTVTSAQKNPTAFYLCASSRAGINSYEQYFGPGTRLTVT.

V and J are TRBV27 and TRBJ2-1; 12 nucleotides align to TRBD2. Germline lookup yields CDR1 MNHEY and CDR2 SMNVEV (reference sequence). J was trimmed by 3 bases and V by 4 bases; bases with no gene match: 4. The CDR3 has 16 residues. CDR3 protein: CASSSRLAGDYNEQFF. CDR3 nucleotides: TGTGCCAGCAGTTCGCGACTAGCGGGGGACTACAATGAGCAGTTCTTC.

The chain couples TRBV11-2 to TRBJ1-2; D is undetermined. Per the germline V gene, CDR1 is SGHAT and CDR2 is FQNNGV. The CDR3 is 17 amino acids. V was shortened by 0 bases and J by 13 bases, with 27 bases between the two germline ends. The CDR3 here is CASSLEVMYTGSERRTF. Here the CDR3 DNA reads TGTGCCAGCAGCTTAGAGGTGATGTACACGGGCTCGGAGAGGCGCACCTTC.

The chain's CDR3 is CASSSIGTAQETQYF. For the CDR3, the DNA is TGTGCCAGCAGCTCGATTGGGACCGCGCAAGAGACCCAGTACTTC. V and J are TRBV5-6 and TRBJ2-5; D possibly uses TRBD1 or TRBD2 (5 bases each). Per germline, CDR1 SGHDT and CDR2 YYEEEE. V shed 3 bases and J shed 2 bases, with 14 bases lying between them. CDR3 length: 15 amino acids.

This chain uses TRBV10-3 with TRBJ2-7, with D possibly being TRBD1 (5 bases). In germline, CDR1 is ENHRY, CDR2 SYGVKD. Trimming pared 0 bases from V and 5 bases from J, leaving 14 bases between. CDR3 length: 15 amino acids. This CDR3 is CAISESNRLTDEQYF. Written as DNA, the CDR3 is TGTGCCATCAGTGAGTCGAACAGGTTAACCGACGAGCAGTACTTC.

The gene calls are TRBV27 and TRBJ2-1, with D possibly TRBD2 on 6 matching bases. The CDR3 sequence is 15 residues long. Germline CDR1 is MNHEY and CDR2 is SMNVEV (reference sequence). The V gene lost 0 bases and the J gene lost 3 bases, with 9 bases spanning the gap. The CDR3 loop reads CASSLSRLGYNEQFF. CDR3 sequence (DNA): TGTGCCAGCAGTTTATCTCGACTAGGCTACAATGAGCAGTTCTTC.

The rearrangement uses TRBV28 and TRBJ2-4, with D possibly being TRBD2 (6 bases). V lost 5 bases and J 1 base, leaving 15 bases between the germline ends. CDR3 length equals 16 residues. Germline-derived CDR1 and CDR2 are MDHEN and SYDVKM. CDR3 coding DNA: TGTGCCAGCAGTCATCCCAGGGAGGATGCCAAAAACATTCAGTACTTC. Translating gives CASSHPREDAKNIQYF.

For this clone: The same CDR3 can be traced to other DNA sequences in this sample. The chain combines TRBV9 with TRBJ2-7; no reliable D call. V was cut by 4 bases and J by 1 base, with 9 bases left in between. This CDR3 has 13 residues. The germline gives CDR1 SGDLS, CDR2 YYNGEE. This CDR3 is CASSPSGSYEQYF. DNA for the CDR3: TGTGCCAGCAGCCCCTCGGGTTCCTACGAGCAGTACTTC.

This chain connects TRBV6-4 to TRBJ2-1; the match to TRBD2 covers 15 bases. Germline values: CDR1 MRHNA, CDR2 SNTAGT. J lost 0 bases, V lost 7 bases, and 10 bases had no gene match. There are 19 residues in the CDR3. CDR3 in DNA: TGTGCCAGCAATCGAGGGACTAGCGGGAGGTTGAGCTCCTACAATGAGCAGTTCTTC. This sequence encodes CASNRGTSGRLSSYNEQFF.

This chain connects TRBV7-9 to TRBJ1-1; D may be TRBD1 (6 bases). Between the trimmed V and J ends, which lost 7 bases and 3 bases, there was a span of 18 bases. CDR1 is SEHNR and CDR2 is FQNEAQ in the germline V gene (reference sequence). This CDR3 region has 15 residues. This chain's CDR3 is CASNLGVTGYTEAFF. The CDR3, as DNA: TGTGCCAGCAACTTGGGGGTCACAGGGTACACTGAAGCTTTCTTT. Looking up the rest from reference TRBV7-9 and TRBJ1-1 gives the full variable domain: DTGVSQNPRHKITKRGQNVTFRCDPISEHNRLYWYRQTLGQGPEFLTYFQNEAQLEKSRLLSDRFSAERPKGSFSTLEIQRTEQGDSAMYLCASNLGVTGYTEAFFGQGTRLTVV.

In regard to this clone: This CDR3 is also generated by other DNA sequences in the sample. The V call is TRBV4-1, the J call TRBJ1-6; TRBD1 agrees at 10 bases. The CDR3 is made up of 15 amino acids. The germline CDR1 and CDR2 sequences are MGHRA and YSYEKL. Trimming cost V 3 bases and J 4 bases; bases outside gene matches: 0. The CDR3 DNA sequence: TGCGCCAGCAGCCAGGACAGGGGGTATAATTCACCCCTCCACTTT. Amino acids: CASSQDRGYNSPLHF.

For the CDR3, the DNA is TGTGCCAGCAGCCCCGGTATCAGGGACTACGAGCAGTACTTC. It codes for CASSPGIRDYEQYF. The chain combines TRBV7-9 with TRBJ2-7; possibly TRBD1 for D (5 bases). The germline V gene encodes CDR1 SEHNR and CDR2 FQNEAQ (reference sequence). Trimming shortened V by 5 bases and J by 3 bases, and 14 bases separated the two germline ends. The CDR3 is 14 residues long.

The chain employs TRBV29-1 and TRBJ2-7, with TRBD1 matching 10 bases. This CDR3 spans 14 amino acids. In germline, CDR1 is SQVTM, CDR2 ANQGSEA. J lost 5 bases, V lost 6 bases, and 10 bases had no gene match. The CDR3 protein is CSVANMGQGNEQYF. The CDR3 DNA follows: TGCAGCGTCGCTAATATGGGACAGGGGAACGAGCAGTACTTC.

About this clone: This sample includes further DNA sequences coding for the same CDR3. The V gene is TRBV27, the J gene TRBJ2-7; 7 bases are a match to TRBD1. The length of the CDR3 is 14 residues. The J segment lost 2 bases and the V segment lost 1 base, leaving 2 bases of the junction unmatched. Germline assignment: CDR1 MNHEY and CDR2 SMNVEV (reference sequence). The CDR3 DNA follows: TGTGCCAGCAGTTTATTGGGGACAGCCTACGAGCAGTACTTC. As protein: CASSLLGTAYEQYF.

The gene calls are TRBV6-5 and TRBJ1-1, with 8 bases identical to TRBD1. Trimming removed 6 bases from V and 1 base from J; junction bases left unmatched: 4. Per the germline V gene, CDR1 is MNHEY and CDR2 is SVGAGI. This CDR3 comprises 14 residues. This CDR3 reads CASREDRANTEAFF. CDR3 bases: TGTGCCAGCAGAGAGGACAGGGCGAACACTGAAGCTTTCTTT.

The chain employs TRBV27 and TRBJ1-1, with a possible D match to TRBD1 (6 bases). Trimming left V 4 bases short and J 8 bases short, with 14 bases between. Germline V gene data show CDR1 as MNHEY and CDR2 as SMNVEV (reference sequence). There are 13 residues in the CDR3. CDR3: CASSYQTGLEAFF. The CDR3 nucleotides are TGTGCCAGCAGTTACCAGACAGGTCTGGAAGCTTTCTTT.